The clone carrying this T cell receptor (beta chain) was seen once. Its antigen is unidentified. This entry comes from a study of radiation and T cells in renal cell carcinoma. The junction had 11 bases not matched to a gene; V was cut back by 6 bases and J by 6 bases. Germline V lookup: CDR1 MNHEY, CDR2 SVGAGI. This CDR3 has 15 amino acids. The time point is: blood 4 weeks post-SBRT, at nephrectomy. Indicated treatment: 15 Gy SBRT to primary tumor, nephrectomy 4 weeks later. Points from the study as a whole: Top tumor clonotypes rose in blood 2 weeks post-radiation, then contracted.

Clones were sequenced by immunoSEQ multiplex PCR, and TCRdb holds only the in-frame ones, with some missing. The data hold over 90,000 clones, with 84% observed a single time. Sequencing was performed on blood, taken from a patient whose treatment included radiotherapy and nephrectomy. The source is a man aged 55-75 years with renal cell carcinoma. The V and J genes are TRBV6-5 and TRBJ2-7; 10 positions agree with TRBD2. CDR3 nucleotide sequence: TGTGCCAGCAGACCACTAGCGGGAACTTTTTCCGAGCAGTACTTC. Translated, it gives CASRPLAGTFSEQYF.